A selection of T cell receptor beta chains follows, all from one sample in a study of regulatory T cells in long-lasting Graves disease. TCRdb recomputed calls from the multiplex PCR reads with MiXCR, one row per CDR3 protein. The sample carries about 470,000 distinct CDR3 sequences, roughly 20% recorded once. Here the sequenced sample was peripheral blood mononuclear cells (PBMCs), taken when the disease was refractory, from a patient treated with antithyroid drugs. Receptors originate from a female donor with Graves disease. CDR3s include the opening cysteine and the closing phenylalanine or tryptophan. A D gene is named only where the DNA matches it firmly. Expanded clones get a size class; other rows say once, few or many, or leave the size out.

NA	NA	15	TRBV6-1	TRBJ2-7	CASRIPGRAPSEQYF	TGTGCCAGCAGGATACCCGGCAGGGCGCCCTCCGAGCAGTACTTC
NA	NA	16	TRBV4-1	TRBJ2-3	CASRRQVGGRTDTQYF	TGCGCCAGCAGACGCCAGGTGGGCGGCCGCACAGATACGCAGTATTTT
many	NA	14	TRBV27	TRBJ1-4	CASSPGATNEKLFF	TGTGCCAGCAGTCCAGGGGCAACTAATGAAAAACTGTTTTTT
NA	NA	12	TRBV5-5	TRBJ1-6	CASSLGPSPLHF	TGTGCCAGCAGCTTGGGTCCGTCACCCCTCCACTTT
many	TRBD1	15	TRBV6-1	TRBJ1-1	CASSRDRRMNTEAFF	TGTGCCAGCAGTAGGGACAGGAGGATGAACACTGAAGCTTTCTTT
few	NA	18	TRBV6-5	TRBJ1-1	CASSYSPPGTSRDTEAFF	TGTGCCAGCAGTTACTCGCCTCCCGGGACAAGTCGGGACACTGAAGCTTTCTTT
few	NA	18	TRBV6-5	TRBJ2-3	CASSLLTLQGRGSDTQYF	TGTGCCAGCAGTTTATTGACTCTACAGGGTAGAGGGTCAGATACGCAGTATTTT
NA	NA	16	TRBV10-2	TRBJ2-5	CASSEADTSLQETQYF	TGCGCCAGCAGTGAGGCGGATACTAGCCTCCAAGAGACCCAGTACTTC
many	NA	14	TRBV7-9	TRBJ1-1	CASSDTGVNTEAFF	TGTGCCAGCAGCGACACCGGGGTTAACACTGAAGCTTTCTTT
many	NA	12	TRBV6-1	TRBJ1-2	CASSTKGYGYTF	TGTGCCAGCAGTACGAAGGGCTATGGCTACACCTTC
NA	TRBD2	16	TRBV24-1	TRBJ2-1	CATSDPGLAVYNEQFF	TGTGCCACCAGTGATCCGGGACTAGCGGTTTACAATGAGCAGTTCTTC
NA	TRBD1	15	TRBV6-2/TRBV6-3	TRBJ1-3	CASSRQGGAGNTIYF	TGTGCCAGCAGTCGCCAAGGGGGCGCGGGAAACACCATATATTTT
NA	TRBD1	17	TRBV27	TRBJ2-5	CASSANLRQGREETQYF	TGTGCCAGCAGTGCGAACCTCCGACAGGGCCGAGAAGAGACCCAGTACTTC
many	NA	16	TRBV28	TRBJ2-2	CASSFAPDQNTGELFF	TGTGCCAGCAGTTTTGCCCCCGACCAAAACACCGGGGAGCTGTTTTTT
NA	NA	14	TRBV12-2	TRBJ1-1	CASSPTGDATEAFF	TGTGCCAGCAGCCCGACAGGGGACGCGACTGAAGCTTTCTTT
few	NA	13	TRBV19	TRBJ2-7	CASSRSQLWEQYF	TGTGCCAGTAGTCGGAGCCAGCTATGGGAGCAGTACTTC
many	NA	13	TRBV12-3/TRBV12-4	TRBJ1-1	CASSTGGSIEAFF	TGTGCCAGCAGTACCGGAGGTTCTATTGAAGCTTTCTTT
NA	NA	13	TRBV6-1	TRBJ1-6	CASSGPGNSPLHF	TGTGCCAGCAGTGGCCCGGGGAATTCACCCCTCCACTTT
many	TRBD2	12	TRBV29-1	TRBJ2-4	CSVEELAGIQYF	TGCAGCGTTGAAGAACTAGCGGGAATTCAGTACTTC
NA	NA	13	TRBV6-1	TRBJ2-2	CASRGLGTQELFF	TGTGCCAGCAGGGGACTCGGCACCCAAGAGCTGTTTTTT
few	NA	15	TRBV19	TRBJ1-5	CASSIILRGDQPQHF	TGTGCCAGTAGTATAATTTTGAGGGGTGATCAGCCCCAGCATTTT
NA	TRBD2	15	TRBV2	TRBJ2-7	CASSTNSGVTYEQYF	TGTGCCAGCAGTACCAATAGCGGGGTCACCTACGAGCAGTACTTC
once	NA	14	TRBV6-2/TRBV6-3	TRBJ2-3	CAPGRERGTDTQYF	TGTGCCCCGGGACGGGAGAGGGGCACAGATACGCAGTATTTT
NA	TRBD2	17	TRBV14	TRBJ2-1	CASSRRLAGPLNNEQFF	TGTGCCAGCAGCCGACGACTAGCGGGACCCTTAAACAATGAGCAGTTCTTC
many	NA	13	TRBV29-1	TRBJ1-1	CSVEPRVNTEAFF	TGCAGCGTTGAACCGCGAGTGAACACTGAAGCTTTCTTT
few	NA	16	TRBV28	TRBJ2-5	CASSLGLSGNQETQYF	TGTGCCAGCAGTTTGGGTTTGAGTGGAAACCAAGAGACCCAGTACTTC
NA	NA	13	TRBV2	TRBJ1-5	CATQGGAGQPQHF	TGTGCCACTCAAGGGGGGGCCGGCCAGCCCCAGCATTTT
few	NA	14	TRBV5-4	TRBJ2-7	CASSLEQGGYEQYF	TGTGCCAGCAGCTTGGAACAGGGTGGCTACGAGCAGTACTTC
few	TRBD1	13	TRBV30	TRBJ2-7	CAWRGQYSYEQYF	TGTGCCTGGAGGGGACAGTACTCCTACGAGCAGTACTTC
few	TRBD1	14	TRBV7-3	TRBJ1-1	CASSLTNRGPEAFF	TGTGCCAGCAGCTTAACGAACAGGGGGCCTGAAGCTTTCTTT
few	NA	14	TRBV6-2/TRBV6-3	TRBJ2-2	CASSYLGGAGELFF	TGTGCCAGCAGTTACTTGGGCGGGGCCGGGGAGCTGTTTTTT
NA	NA	15	TRBV10-2	TRBJ2-2	CASRLSGANTGELFF	TGCGCCAGCAGACTTAGCGGTGCGAACACCGGGGAGCTGTTTTTT
few	NA	15	TRBV6-1	TRBJ2-7	CASSDFRGGAYEQYF	TGTGCCAGCAGTGATTTTAGGGGGGGGGCCTACGAGCAGTACTTC
NA	TRBD1	15	TRBV18	TRBJ1-1	CASSRSGQGMPEAFF	TGTGCCAGCTCACGATCGGGACAGGGGATGCCTGAAGCTTTCTTT
NA	NA	16	TRBV15	TRBJ2-3	CATSRELDGTADTQYF	TGTGCCACCAGCAGAGAGTTGGACGGGACCGCAGATACGCAGTATTTT
many	TRBD1	16	TRBV6-1	TRBJ2-4	CASTGVVGQGANIQYF	TGTGCCAGCACGGGCGTTGTGGGACAGGGGGCAAACATTCAGTACTTC
few	NA	15	TRBV7-9	TRBJ2-5	CASSTPGTPEETQYF	TGTGCCAGCAGCACTCCCGGGACACCAGAAGAGACCCAGTACTTC
many	NA	15	TRBV7-8	TRBJ1-1	CASSTSRAPGIKAFF	TGTGCCAGCAGTACTAGCCGGGCCCCGGGAATAAAAGCTTTCTTT
few	NA	14	TRBV11-2	TRBJ1-1	CASSLVRGRDEAFF	TGTGCCAGCAGCTTAGTGAGGGGAAGAGATGAAGCTTTCTTT
many	TRBD2	14	TRBV2	TRBJ2-2	CASGGLAGAGELFF	TGTGCCAGTGGAGGACTAGCGGGAGCCGGGGAGCTGTTTTTT
NA	TRBD2	13	TRBV19	TRBJ2-7	CASSPRTRGEQYF	TGTGCCAGTAGTCCTAGGACTAGAGGCGAGCAGTACTTC
NA	TRBD1	12	TRBV29-1	TRBJ1-4	CILGQVYEKLFF	TGCATCCTGGGACAGGTCTATGAAAAACTGTTTTTT
few	TRBD1	14	TRBV6-1	TRBJ2-4	CASRRRQGADIQYF	TGTGCCAGCAGGCGCAGACAGGGGGCTGACATTCAGTACTTC
few	TRBD2	17	TRBV6-2/TRBV6-3	TRBJ2-1	CASKKGTSGTRYNEQFF	TGTGCCAGCAAAAAGGGGACTAGCGGGACCCGGTACAATGAGCAGTTCTTC
few	NA	16	TRBV27	TRBJ1-5	CASVPSGGWGNQPQHF	TGTGCCAGCGTCCCATCGGGAGGATGGGGCAATCAGCCCCAGCATTTT
many	TRBD2	17	TRBV6-5	TRBJ2-5	CASSYFGLAGGQETQYF	TGTGCCAGCAGTTACTTTGGACTAGCGGGAGGTCAAGAGACCCAGTACTTC
many	NA	14	TRBV28	TRBJ1-4	CASSDRRKGEKLFF	TGTGCCAGCAGCGATCGAAGGAAGGGGGAGAAACTGTTTTTT
many	TRBD1	16	TRBV7-9	TRBJ2-7	CASSVPPGQGMVEQYF	TGTGCCAGCAGCGTCCCACCGGGACAGGGGATGGTCGAGCAGTACTTC
many	NA	16	TRBV11-2	TRBJ2-5	CASSYTKGRSKETQYF	TGTGCCAGCAGCTATACTAAGGGGCGATCTAAAGAGACCCAGTACTTC
NA	NA	20	TRBV3-2	TRBJ2-4	CASSQDIERAHRLAKNIQYF	TGTGCCAGCAGCCAAGATATTGAGCGGGCCCATCGACTAGCCAAAAACATTCAGTACTTC
many	NA	16	TRBV5-1	TRBJ1-2	CASSLLGREADYGYTF	TGCGCCAGCAGCCTACTAGGGAGAGAGGCGGACTATGGCTACACCTTC
many	NA	15	TRBV7-9	TRBJ1-4	CASSSTRGGDEKLFF	TGTGCCAGCAGCTCCACCCGAGGAGGGGATGAAAAACTGTTTTTT
many	TRBD1	15	TRBV7-8	TRBJ1-1	CASSLRTGGRTEAFF	TGTGCCAGCAGCCTTCGGACAGGGGGTCGCACTGAAGCTTTCTTT
NA	NA	16	TRBV7-9	TRBJ2-7	CASSPRKDDSPYEQYF	TGTGCCAGCAGCCCCCGAAAGGACGACTCCCCCTACGAGCAGTACTTC